This T cell receptor beta chain was profiled in a study of T cell clonality in common variable immunodeficiency. Findings and limits, study-wide: Compared with healthy controls, CVID subjects showed increased TCRbeta clonality, mostly in about a third. T cell subpopulation sequencing would be needed to explain CVID clonality.

This CDR3 has 11 residues. Germline V gene lookup returns CDR1 MNHEY and CDR2 SVGEGT. Data came from immunoSEQ multiplex PCR; TCRdb stores just in-frame clones and leaves some out. The data show over 40,000 clones, with none appearing a single time. Caucasian heritage predominated among both patients and controls. Blood samples were heparinized, about 5 to 9 ml per donor. In this sample, this clone turned up a few times. Antigen specificity is unknown. The CDR3 end falls 3 residues outside the read, so it is completed with the germline J gene. The chain recombines TRBV6-2 or TRBV6-3 with TRBJ1-2; D is unclear. The clonotype comes from a person aged 18-70 years in good health. Specimen: peripheral blood mononuclear cells. CDR3 DNA (partial): TGTGCCAGCAGTAACGGGGATACC. Translating it yields CASSNGDT. The full CDR3 protein reads CASSNGDTYTF.